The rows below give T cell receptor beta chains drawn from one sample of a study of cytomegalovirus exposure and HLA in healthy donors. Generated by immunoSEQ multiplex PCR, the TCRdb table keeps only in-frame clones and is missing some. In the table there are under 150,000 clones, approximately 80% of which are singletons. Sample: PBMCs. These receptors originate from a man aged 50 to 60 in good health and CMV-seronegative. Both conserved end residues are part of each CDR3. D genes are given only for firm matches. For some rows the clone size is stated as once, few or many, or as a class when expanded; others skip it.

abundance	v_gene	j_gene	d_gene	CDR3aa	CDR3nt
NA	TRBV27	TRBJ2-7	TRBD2	CASSFRLAGVYEQYF	TGTGCCAGCAGTTTTAGATTAGCGGGAGTCTACGAGCAGTACTTC
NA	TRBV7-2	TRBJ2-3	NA	CASSLVGTRGDTQYF	TGTGCCAGCAGCTTAGTAGGAACGCGCGGTGATACGCAGTATTTT
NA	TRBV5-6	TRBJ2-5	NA	CASSLSETQYF	TGTGCCAGCAGCTTGTCGGAGACCCAGTACTTC
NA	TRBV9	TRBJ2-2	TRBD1	CASSPRTGLNTGELFF	TGTGCCAGCAGCCCTCGGACAGGCCTAAACACCGGGGAGCTGTTTTTT
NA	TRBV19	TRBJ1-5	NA	CASSSSGTSRQPQHF	TGTGCCAGTAGTTCCTCCGGGACATCCCGTCAGCCCCAGCATTTT
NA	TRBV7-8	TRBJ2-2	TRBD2	CASSLIRVLAGRNTGELFF	TGTGCCAGCAGCTTAATCAGGGTTTTAGCGGGGAGGAACACCGGGGAGCTGTTTTTT
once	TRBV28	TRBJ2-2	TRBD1	CASRKQGAGTGELFF	TGTGCCAGCAGGAAACAGGGGGCGGGGACCGGGGAGCTGTTTTTT
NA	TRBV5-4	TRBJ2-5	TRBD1	CASSSQGGIGETQYF	TGTGCCAGCAGCTCTCAAGGGGGCATTGGAGAGACCCAGTACTTC
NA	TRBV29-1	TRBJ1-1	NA	CSFEISLNTEAFF	TGCAGCTTTGAAATTAGCTTGAACACTGAAGCTTTCTTT
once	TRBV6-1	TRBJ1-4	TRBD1	CASTTGQGNRKLFF	TGTGCCAGCACCACGGGACAGGGCAATAGGAAACTGTTTTTT
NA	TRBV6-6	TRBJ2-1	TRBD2	CASTSGGRQEQFF	TGTGCCAGCACCTCCGGGGGGAGACAAGAGCAGTTCTTC
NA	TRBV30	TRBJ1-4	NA	CAWSRRVNEKLFF	TGTGCCTGGAGTCGGAGGGTTAATGAAAAACTGTTTTTT
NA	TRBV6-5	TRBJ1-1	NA	CASRLGRTNTEAFF	TGTGCCAGCAGACTAGGTCGTACAAACACTGAAGCTTTCTTT
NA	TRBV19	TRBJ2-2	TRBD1	CASSFSQGVPNTGELFF	TGTGCCAGTAGTTTCTCACAGGGGGTTCCGAACACCGGGGAGCTGTTTTTT
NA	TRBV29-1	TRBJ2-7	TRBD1	CSVERQGAPHEQYF	TGCAGCGTAGAAAGACAGGGGGCACCCCACGAGCAGTACTTC
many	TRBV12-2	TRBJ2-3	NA	CASRLAGLAGGGTDTQYF	TGTGCAAGTCGCTTAGCGGGACTAGCGGGAGGGGGCACAGATACGCAGTATTTT
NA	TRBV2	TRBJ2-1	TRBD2	CASSVTSGRAGNEQFF	TGTGCCAGCAGTGTAACTAGCGGGAGGGCCGGGAATGAGCAGTTCTTC
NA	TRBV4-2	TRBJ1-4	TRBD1	CASSQGQGTNEKLFF	TGTGCCAGCAGCCAGGGACAGGGCACTAATGAAAAACTGTTTTTT
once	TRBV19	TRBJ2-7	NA	CASSETPTYEQYF	TGTGCCAGTAGTGAGACACCGACCTACGAGCAGTACTTC
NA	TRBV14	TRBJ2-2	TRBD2	CASSQGQRGTALNTGELFF	TGTGCCAGCAGCCAAGGTCAGCGGGGGACCGCCTTGAACACCGGGGAGCTGTTTTTT
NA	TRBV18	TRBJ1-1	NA	CASSVGGNTEAFF	TGTGCCAGCTCGGTGGGGGGGAACACTGAAGCTTTCTTT
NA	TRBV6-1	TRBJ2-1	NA	CASSEVGGRPELSYNEQFF	TGTGCCAGCAGTGAAGTGGGTGGGAGGCCCGAGCTCTCCTACAATGAGCAGTTCTTC
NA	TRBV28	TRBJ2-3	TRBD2	CASSFWGRASDTQYF	TGTGCCAGCAGTTTCTGGGGGAGGGCATCTGATACGCAGTATTTT
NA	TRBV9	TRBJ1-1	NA	CASSADMNTEAFF	TGTGCCAGCAGCGCCGACATGAACACTGAAGCTTTCTTT
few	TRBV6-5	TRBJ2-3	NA	CASSPGTGTDTQYF	TGTGCCAGCAGTCCGGGAACGGGGACAGATACGCAGTATTTT
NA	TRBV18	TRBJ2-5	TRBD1	CASGPGQEETQYF	TGTGCCAGCGGGCCTGGACAGGAAGAGACCCAGTACTTC
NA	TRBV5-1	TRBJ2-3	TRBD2	CASSLIPGGTDTQYF	TGCGCCAGCAGCTTAATTCCGGGGGGAACAGATACGCAGTATTTT
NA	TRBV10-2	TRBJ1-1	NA	CASSPGTPNTEAFF	TGCGCCAGCAGTCCCGGGACACCCAACACTGAAGCTTTCTTT
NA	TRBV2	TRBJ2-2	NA	CASSERQGYTGELFF	TGTGCCAGCAGTGAACGGCAGGGCTACACCGGGGAGCTGTTTTTT
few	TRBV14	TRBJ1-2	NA	CASSLVQGWAYGYTF	TGTGCCAGCAGCCTCGTACAGGGATGGGCTTATGGCTACACCTTC
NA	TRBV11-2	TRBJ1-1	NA	CASSLASGNTEAFF	TGTGCCAGCAGCTTAGCTTCAGGGAACACTGAAGCTTTCTTT
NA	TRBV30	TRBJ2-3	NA	CAWSRPTQAQYF	TGTGCCTGGAGTAGGCCTACACAGGCGCAGTATTTT
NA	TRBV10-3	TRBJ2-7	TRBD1	CAISADRGSYEQYF	TGTGCCATCAGTGCAGACAGGGGCTCCTACGAGCAGTACTTC
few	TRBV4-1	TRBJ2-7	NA	CASSQVFTSSYEQYF	TGCGCCAGCAGCCAAGTATTTACAAGCTCCTACGAGCAGTACTTC
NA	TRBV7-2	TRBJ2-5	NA	CATRRQLQETQYF	TGTGCCACCCGGAGACAGCTCCAAGAGACCCAGTACTTC
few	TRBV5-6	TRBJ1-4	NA	CASSLFGTGVEKLFF	TGTGCCAGCAGCTTATTCGGGACGGGGGTGGAAAAACTGTTTTTT